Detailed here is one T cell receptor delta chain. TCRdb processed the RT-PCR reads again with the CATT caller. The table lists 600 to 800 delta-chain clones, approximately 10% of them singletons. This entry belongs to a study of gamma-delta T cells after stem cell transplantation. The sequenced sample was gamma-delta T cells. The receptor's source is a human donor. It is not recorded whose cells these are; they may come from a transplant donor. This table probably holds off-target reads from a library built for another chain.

The CDR3 sequence is CACDLLGDLDKLIF. The CDR3 nucleotides are TGTGCCTGTGACCTACTGGGGGACCTCGATAAACTCATCTTT. The chain employs TRDV2 and TRDJ1; the match to TRDD3 covers 9 bases. This CDR3 contains 14 residues. Trimming took 3 bases from V and 4 from J; bases not matched to a gene: 5. Germline V CDR1 and CDR2: GEAIGNYY, EKD.